This T cell receptor (beta chain) appears in the sequencing data of a study of T cell responses to AZD1222 COVID-19 vaccine. Study findings and constraints: Clonal diversity was possibly underestimated; the donors were predominantly white British and more often female. Spike regions recognized by vaccine-associated CD4 TCRs spanned the protein, led by 160-218 and 743-854. Among spike-specific TCRs, nearly half reportedly target unmutated variant regions.

Worth noting for this clone: Its target is not known.

Germline values: CDR1 MNHEY, CDR2 SVGAGI. Losses at the gene ends were 1 base for V and 3 bases for J; bases not matched to a gene: 3. The CDR3 consists of 15 residues. Produced via immunoSEQ multiplex PCR; TCRdb's table is partial and in-frame only. The table has 180,000 or so clones, more than 85% seen once. The receptor comes from an adult who received the AZD1222 COVID-19 vaccine. The chain employs TRBV6-5 and TRBJ2-4, with TRBD2 identical over 7 bases. The input for sequencing was peripheral blood, taken 28 days after the second AZD1222 dose. The DNA of the CDR3 is TGTGCCAGCAGTTACTTCGGGACTAACAAAAACATTCAGTACTTC. Residues: CASSYFGTNKNIQYF.